This T cell receptor beta chain came from a study of siplizumab effects on memory and regulatory T cells. General study findings and limits: A mean of roughly 70% of mappable alloreactive CD4+ clones were Treg-derived with siplizumab, compared with roughly 25% in controls. Naive or memory phenotype assignment was not possible for roughly 75-95% of proliferating CD4+ or CD8+ clones.

Trimming removed 7 bases at V and 4 bases at J, with 8 bases between. The CDR3 sequence is 11 residues long. Germline V gene data show CDR1 as MNHNS and CDR2 as SASEGT. Details on this clone: Its antigen is not known.

Per sample, 10^5 or so TCR templates underwent assay. Some clones are missing from TCRdb's copy, which holds only in-frame ones; the method was immunoSEQ multiplex PCR. The repertoire has about 100,000 clones, 85% to 95% of them found once; the top ten carry under 0.7%. The sequence derives from a human donor in good health. This sequence joins TRBV6-1 and TRBJ2-7; unclear D gene. Sequenced: Tregs sorted from blood. The CDR3: CASKGRYEQYF. CDR3 in DNA: TGTGCCAGCAAGGGTAGGTACGAGCAGTACTTC.